The next 20 T cell receptor beta chains were all read from a single sample in a study of T-cell memory formation after mild COVID-19. TCRdb called the 5' RACE reads again in MiXCR, with one record for every CDR3 protein. This table has more than 80,000 distinct CDR3 sequences, 9.5% to 15% appearing once. The sequenced material came from PBMCs or a T cell subset sorted from them (not recorded which). These TCRs come from an adult woman who had mild COVID-19 (a few samples of this study predate the infection). Cell type and time point are not known.

The chain is built from TRBV4-3 and TRBJ2-3; either TRBD1 or TRBD2 may fit D (6 bases each). Germline CDR1 and CDR2: LGHNA and YSLEER. This CDR3 spans 15 amino acids. V dropped 1 base and J dropped 4 bases, with 12 bases sitting between them. CDR3 in amino acids: CASSQVGGPADTQYF. In DNA, the CDR3 is TGCGCCAGCAGCCAAGTGGGGGGCCCTGCAGATACGCAGTATTTT.

This clonotype was seen only a few times. The CDR3 nucleotides are TGTGCCAGCAAGCATGCCTACGAGCAGTACTTC. Its protein is CASKHAYEQYF. The J gene is TRBJ2-7, the V gene TRBV6-1; D gene ambiguous. Trimming shortened V by 7 bases and J by 2 bases, and 6 bases separated the two germline ends. The CDR3 extends over 11 amino acids. CDR1 is MNHNS and CDR2 is SASEGT in the germline V gene.

V usage is TRBV5-6 and J usage is TRBJ2-5; TRBD1 agrees at 10 bases. The junction had 2 bases not matched to a gene; V was cut back by 2 bases and J by 4 bases. This CDR3 is built from 14 residues. Germline CDR1 reads SGHDT; CDR2 reads YYEEEE. The CDR3 DNA is TGTGCCAGCAGCTTCGGGACAGGGGTAGAGACCCAGTACTTC. It translates to CASSFGTGVETQYF.

This clonotype was recorded many times. The chain links TRBV7-8 to TRBJ2-1; D is possibly TRBD1 or TRBD2 (6 bases each). The CDR3 contains 14 residues. Trimming took off 5 bases at V and 9 bases at J, with 17 bases between the two ends. From germline, CDR1 is SGHVS and CDR2 FQNEAQ. CDR3 in amino acids: CASSGGGGRLEQFF. Written as DNA, the CDR3 is TGTGCCAGCAGCGGGGGCGGAGGGAGGCTTGAGCAGTTCTTC.

V is TRBV7-9 and J is TRBJ2-7; no firm D call. The germline V gene has CDR1 SEHNR and CDR2 FQNEAQ (reference sequence). V shed 1 base and J shed 1 base, with 14 bases lying between them. The CDR3 is 16 residues long. The CDR3 sequence is CASSLVPEDPSYEQYF. DNA for the CDR3: TGTGCCAGCAGCTTAGTTCCGGAAGACCCATCCTACGAGCAGTACTTC.

The rearrangement links TRBV9 to TRBJ2-1; 8 bases map to TRBD2. Germline V gives CDR1 SGDLS, CDR2 YYNGEE. Trimming removed 3 bases from V and 4 bases from J; junction bases left unmatched: 9. This CDR3 is built from 16 residues. The CDR3 nucleotides are TGTGCCAGCAGCGGGCTCGTAGCGGGGACTTACAATGAGCAGTTCTTC. Translating gives CASSGLVAGTYNEQFF.

This clonotype was counted between two and nine times. V and J are TRBV20-1 and TRBJ2-2, with D perhaps matching TRBD2 (5 bases). The CDR3 contains 13 residues. Germline CDR1 is DFQATT and CDR2 is SNEGSKA (reference sequence). Deletions cut 4 bases from V and 2 bases from J, with 8 bases between. The DNA for the CDR3 is TGCAGTGCTACGGACTTAAACACCGGGGAGCTGTTTTTT. It codes for CSATDLNTGELFF.

In its sample, this clonotype was seen a few times. The V and J genes are TRBV29-1 and TRBJ1-2; D might be TRBD1 (5 bases). Trimming left V 6 bases short and J 4 bases short, with 15 bases between. CDR3 length: 13 amino acids. CDR1 is SQVTM and CDR2 is ANQGSEA in the germline V gene. CDR3 bases: TGCAGCGTAGGGACTGCTGGCACCTATGGCTACACCTTC. Translated, it gives CSVGTAGTYGYTF. Drawing the rest from reference TRBV29-1 and TRBJ1-2, the complete variable domain is SAVISQKPSRDICQRGTSLTIQCQVDSQVTMMFWYRQQPGQSLTLIATANQGSEATYESGFVIDKFPISRPNLTFSTLTVSNMSPEDSSIYLCSVGTAGTYGYTFGSGTRLTVV.

This rearrangement joins TRBV6-5 to TRBJ2-1; 7 bases are shared with TRBD2. Germline CDR1 and CDR2: MNHEY and SVGAGI. The J segment lost 8 bases and the V segment lost 3 bases, leaving 10 bases of the junction unmatched. This CDR3 comprises 15 residues. The CDR3 protein is CASSYLREIIDEQFF. The CDR3 DNA reads as TGTGCCAGCAGTTATCTGCGGGAGATTATTGATGAGCAGTTCTTC.

The rearrangement uses TRBV5-6 and TRBJ1-6, with TRBD1 as a possible D gene (5 bases). This CDR3 comprises 12 residues. V dropped 3 bases and J dropped 13 bases, with 11 bases sitting between them. The germline V gene has CDR1 SGHDT and CDR2 YYEEEE. The CDR3 DNA reads TGTGCCAGCAGCTGGGGGACCGGGCCCCTCCACTTT. Translated: CASSWGTGPLHF. The full variable domain, in which reference TRBV5-6 and TRBJ1-6 provide the parts outside the CDR3, is DAGVTQSPTHLIKTRGQQVTLRCSPKSGHDTVSWYQQALGQGPQFIFQYYEEEERQRGNFPDRFSGHQFPNYSSELNVNALLLGDSALYLCASSWGTGPLHFGNGTRLTVT.

The V and J genes are TRBV5-1 and TRBJ1-1, with 9 bases identical to TRBD1. J gave up 6 bases and V 0 bases, and 0 bases lay outside the gene matches. Germline V gene data show CDR1 as SGHRS and CDR2 as YFSETQ. The CDR3 runs to 13 residues. The CDR3 DNA sequence: TGCGCCAGCAGCTTGGACAGGGGGCCTGAAGCTTTCTTT. Protein: CASSLDRGPEAFF.

This clonotype was counted a few times. The chain combines TRBV4-3 with TRBJ2-1; 14 nucleotides align to TRBD2. V dropped 1 base and J dropped 8; count of bases not matched to a gene: 19. CDR1 is LGHNA, CDR2 YSLEER, per germline. The CDR3 runs to 21 residues. The CDR3 DNA sequence: TGCGCCAGCAGCCAAGCGACAACCGGGACTAGCGGGAGTTACACCGGCGATGAGCAGTTCTTC. It codes for CASSQATTGTSGSYTGDEQFF.

The chain links TRBV27 to TRBJ1-2; 10 bases match TRBD1. Germline V gene data show CDR1 as MNHEY and CDR2 as SMNVEV (reference sequence). V was clipped by 2 bases and J by 6 bases; unmatched bases: 15. There are 18 residues in the CDR3. Here the CDR3 reads CASSLLPMTGGSLDGYTF. CDR3 coding DNA: TGTGCCAGCAGTTTACTACCTATGACAGGGGGCAGTTTGGATGGCTACACCTTC.

This clonotype occurred a few times. This chain connects TRBV4-1 to TRBJ2-3, with 12 nucleotides matching TRBD2. The CDR3 sequence is 17 residues long. Looked up from germline, CDR1 is MGHRA and CDR2 is YSYEKL. After removal of 3 bases from V and 6 bases from J, the junction contained 10 bases not matched to a gene. The DNA of the CDR3 is TGCGCCAGCAGCCATGAACCGGGACTAGCGGGTGGGGATACGCAGTATTTT. Amino acids: CASSHEPGLAGGDTQYF.

The chain links TRBV4-1 to TRBJ1-4; D is unresolved. The germline gives CDR1 MGHRA, CDR2 YSYEKL. Trimming took 0 bases from V and 4 from J, leaving 12 bases between them. The CDR3 consists of 16 residues. The CDR3 sequence is CASSQERAGSNEKLFF. In DNA, the CDR3 is TGCGCCAGCAGCCAAGAAAGGGCGGGTAGTAATGAAAAACTGTTTTTT.

The rearrangement links TRBV4-2 to TRBJ2-7; 8 bases map to TRBD2. The junction had 13 bases not matched to a gene; V was cut back by 0 bases and J by 6 bases. This CDR3 comprises 17 residues. CDR1 and CDR2 (germline): LGHNA, YNFKEQ. Written as DNA, the CDR3 is TGTGCCAGCAGCCAAGAAGGAGTGGCACGGGGGGGCTTCGAGCAGTACTTC. Translated: CASSQEGVARGGFEQYF.

There are a few counts of this clonotype. The rearrangement uses TRBV7-9 and TRBJ2-2; 12 bases align to TRBD2. CDR3 length equals 17 residues. Trimming removed 5 bases from V and 4 bases from J; junction bases left unmatched: 8. Germline V gives CDR1 SEHNR, CDR2 FQNEAQ (reference sequence). CDR3 sequence reads: CASSGARLAGVTGELFF. CDR3 nucleotide sequence: TGTGCCAGCAGCGGAGCTCGACTAGCGGGAGTCACCGGGGAGCTGTTTTTT.

This clonotype has only a few counts. This rearrangement joins TRBV27 to TRBJ2-7; 9 bases fit TRBD1. J lost 2 bases, V lost 6 bases, and 5 bases had no gene match. Per germline, CDR1 MNHEY and CDR2 SMNVEV (reference sequence). The CDR3 spans 14 residues. CDR3 in DNA: TGTGCCAGCAGACCTGGACAGGGGACCTACGAGCAGTACTTC. Amino acids: CASRPGQGTYEQYF.

This clonotype was recorded many times. The chain joins TRBV5-1 to TRBJ2-3; D is perhaps TRBD2 (6 bases). Trimming removed 2 bases at V and 0 bases at J, with 10 bases between. The CDR3 is 15 residues long. Germline-derived CDR1 and CDR2 are SGHRS and YFSETQ. In DNA, the CDR3 is TGCGCCAGCAGCTTAGCCGGGACTAGCACAGATACGCAGTATTTT. It codes for CASSLAGTSTDTQYF.

The V gene is TRBV5-1, the J gene TRBJ2-3; TRBD1 agrees at 7 bases. Germline CDR1 SGHRS, CDR2 YFSETQ. The CDR3 is made up of 14 amino acids. Germline trimming cut 4 bases from V and 5 bases from J; bases unmatched to any gene: 7. The DNA of the CDR3 is TGCGCCAGCAGCGAGGGGGCCCCAATAGATACGCAGTATTTT. As protein: CASSEGAPIDTQYF.